This T cell receptor (beta chain) was found in a study of monozygotic twins with inflammatory bowel disease. Study conclusions and caveats: The co-twins with IBD showed lower TCRbeta diversity (inverse Simpson) than their healthy siblings. Especially with disease activity, IBD patients had fewer clonotypes in common with others than healthy twins did.

The CDR3 contains 15 residues. CDR1 and CDR2 (germline): LNHNV, YYDKDF (reference sequence). Total RNA was isolated from whole blood without T cell sorting. A remark on this clonotype: Antigen specificity is unknown.

cDNA was made in eight separate reactions per sample. TCRdb reprocessed the 5' RACE reads; each CDR3 protein has one entry and no DNA is given. In total, the table holds 420,000 or so distinct CDR3 sequences. This sequence originates from a human donor with ulcerative colitis or Crohn's disease, or a healthy co-twin of an affected twin (not recorded which). J is TRBJ2-1 and V is TRBV15; TCRdb proposes TRBD2, but this gene call is untestable without DNA. What was sequenced was blood. The CDR3 loop reads CATSRDWRGGNEQFF.